This TCR beta chain was sequenced during a study of cytomegalovirus exposure and HLA in healthy donors. Study-wide background: About 200 million T cells yielded 90 million to 130 million unique TCR beta sequences, as an earlier analysis found. Whole-study findings and limits: A later look showed TCR association rates differing by HLA locus, highest for DRB1 and lowest for HLA-C.

As for this clone: The target antigen is unknown.

The CDR3 has 16 amino acids. V dropped 0 bases and J dropped 2 bases, with 12 bases sitting between them. Germline V CDR1 and CDR2: MGHRA, YSYEKL. Primers included in the PCR were 60 Vbeta and 13 Jbeta primers. The data were produced by immunoSEQ multiplex PCR, yet TCRdb's version contains in-frame clones alone and is incomplete. The sample yields under 200,000 clones, roughly 74% seen once. The chain joins TRBV4-1 to TRBJ2-3; the D gene is possibly TRBD1 (6 bases). Sample: PBMCs. The TCR sequence derives from a woman in her twenties or thirties in good health and CMV-seropositive. The CDR3 reads CASSQDRQAITDTQYF. CDR3 DNA: TGCGCCAGCAGCCAAGATCGACAGGCCATCACAGATACGCAGTATTTT.